Shown below are 16 T cell receptor beta chains from a single sample sequenced in a study of control samples from healthy donors and cancer patients. Assay: immunoSEQ multiplex PCR; the TCRdb copy retains only in-frame clones and omits some. There are approximately 130,000 clones in the sample; around nine tenths occur only once, and 8% to 9% lies in the top ten. Sequencing was carried out using blood. These receptors were taken from a man aged 35-49 years in good health.

Comment on this clone: Other nucleotide sequences from this sample produce the same CDR3. The gene calls are TRBV7-2 and TRBJ2-3, with D perhaps matching TRBD2 (6 bases). The V gene lost 2 bases and the J gene lost 6 bases, with 15 bases spanning the gap. Germline assignment: CDR1 SGHTA and CDR2 FQGNSA. The CDR3 is made up of 15 amino acids. The CDR3 DNA reads as TGTGCCAGCAGCTTATCGGACGGGGCGGGGGATACGCAGTATTTT. Its protein product is CASSLSDGAGDTQYF.

The chain recombines TRBV29-1 with TRBJ1-1, with no clear D. V lost 6 bases to trimming and J lost 4 bases, with 21 bases between them. The CDR3 runs 15 residues. Germline V CDR1 and CDR2: SQVTM, ANQGSEA. CDR3 residues: CSVYLDGKIITEAFF. For the CDR3, the DNA is TGCAGCGTGTACCTGGACGGGAAGATTATCACTGAAGCTTTCTTT.

The CDR3 nucleotides read TGTGCCAGCAGTTTAGGACTAGGGGGGGAGCAGTACTTC. Protein sequence: CASSLGLGGEQYF. The chain links TRBV27 to TRBJ2-7, with D maybe TRBD2 (7 bases). Trimming removed 2 bases at V and 7 bases at J, with 12 bases between. Germline-derived CDR1 and CDR2 are MNHEY and SMNVEV (reference sequence). The CDR3 is 13 amino acids.

The chain joins TRBV6-5 to TRBJ1-5; the match to TRBD1 covers 7 bases. CDR1 MNHEY and CDR2 SVGAGI come from the germline V gene. J was trimmed by 6 bases and V by 6 bases; bases with no gene match: 8. The CDR3 is 14 amino acids. In DNA, the CDR3 is TGTGCCAGCAGGCCCACAGGGGAAACTCAGCCCCAGCATTTT. This gives the protein CASRPTGETQPQHF.

The gene calls are TRBV5-1 and TRBJ2-3; D might be TRBD1 (5 bases). The V and J ends lost 2 bases and 1 base respectively, with 8 bases between them. CDR1 and CDR2 (germline): SGHRS, YFSETQ. This CDR3 comprises 14 residues. The CDR3 here is CASSLGARTDTQYF. In nucleotides, the CDR3 is TGCGCCAGCAGCTTAGGGGCCCGCACAGATACGCAGTATTTT.

With regard to this clone: Other DNA sequences in this sample translate to the same CDR3. The genes are TRBV5-1 and TRBJ1-1; the D is unclear. This CDR3 is built from 13 residues. Germline V gives CDR1 SGHRS, CDR2 YFSETQ. Trimming left V 0 bases short and J 0 bases short, with 3 bases between. The CDR3 DNA reads TGCGCCAGCAGCTTGGTTGTGAACACTGAAGCTTTCTTT. Translated, it gives CASSLVVNTEAFF.

The J gene is TRBJ2-3, the V gene TRBV12-5, with D unclear. This CDR3 is built from 11 residues. Germline V gene lookup returns CDR1 LGHNT and CDR2 FRNRAP. Trimming took 2 bases from V and 5 from J, leaving 2 bases between them. CDR3 nucleotides: TGTGCTAGTGGTTTGCTAGATACGCAGTATTTT. Encoded protein: CASGLLDTQYF.

The rearrangement joins TRBV19 to TRBJ1-2, with D unresolved. Trimming cost V 10 bases and J 2 bases, with 8 bases left between them. There are 11 residues in the CDR3. CDR1 and CDR2 (germline): LNHDA, SQIVND (reference sequence). CDR3 region: CATSKNYGYTF. The CDR3 nucleotides read TGTGCCACCTCGAAGAACTATGGCTACACCTTC. Full variable domain (rest looked up from reference TRBV19 and TRBJ1-2): DGGITQSPKYLFRKEGQNVTLSCEQNLNHDAMYWYRQDPGQGLRLIYYSQIVNDFQKGDIAEGYSVSREKKESFPLTVTSAQKNPTAFYLCATSKNYGYTFGSGTRLTVV.

V gene TRBV11-1 combines with J gene TRBJ2-1; 14 nucleotides align to TRBD2. This CDR3 has 15 residues. Unmatched junction bases numbered 3, after V lost 5 bases and J lost 6 bases. Germline CDR1 and CDR2: SGHAT and FQDESV (reference sequence). CDR3 bases: TGTGCCAGCAGCACCGGGACTAGCGGGGGCAATGAGCAGTTCTTC. This gives the protein CASSTGTSGGNEQFF.

The chain is built from TRBV7-8 and TRBJ1-2; D may be TRBD1 (6 bases). The V gene's germline CDR1 is SGHVS and CDR2 FQNEAQ. V lost 0 bases to trimming and J lost 7 bases, with 12 bases between them. CDR3 length: 14 amino acids. Written as DNA, the CDR3 is TGTGCCAGCAGCTTAGCCGGCGGGGGGCCTGGCTACACCTTC. Encoded protein: CASSLAGGGPGYTF.

This chain uses TRBV4-1 with TRBJ2-6, with a tentative D call TRBD2 (6 bases). Germline V gene sequence: CDR1 MGHRA, CDR2 YSYEKL. Trimming stripped 0 bases from V and 0 bases from J, with 12 bases between. This CDR3 is built from 18 residues. The CDR3 loop is CASSQDRGMSSGANVLTF. The DNA of the CDR3 is TGCGCCAGCAGCCAAGATCGGGGGATGAGCTCTGGGGCCAACGTCCTGACTTTC.

Worth noting for this clone: Other DNA sequences within the sample encode an identical CDR3. The rearrangement joins TRBV5-1 to TRBJ1-5; D unclear. V lost 0 bases to trimming and J lost 0 bases, with 1 base between them. From germline, CDR1 is SGHRS and CDR2 YFSETQ. CDR3 length: 13 residues. The CDR3 DNA reads as TGCGCCAGCAGCTTGGATAGCAATCAGCCCCAGCATTTT. Encoded protein: CASSLDSNQPQHF.

This clone was seen only a few times. The chain combines TRBV6-6 with TRBJ2-2, with 10 positions matching TRBD2. V dropped 8 bases and J dropped 4; count of bases not matched to a gene: 4. The CDR3 runs to 14 residues. Per germline, CDR1 MNHNY and CDR2 SVGAGI (reference sequence). The DNA of the CDR3 is TGTGCCAGCTCGGGACTAGCGCGCACCGGGGAGCTGTTTTTT. Amino acids: CASSGLARTGELFF.

This clone was seen more than once but under ten times. The V gene is TRBV11-2, the J gene TRBJ2-3; a weak D match, TRBD2 (7 bases). V was cut by 9 bases and J by 5 bases, with 21 bases left in between. Germline-derived CDR1 and CDR2 are SGHAT and FQNNGV. This CDR3 has 15 amino acids. For the CDR3, the DNA is TGTGCCAGGGGCGAGTGGGGGGGCCGGGGAGATACGCAGTATTTT. It translates to CARGEWGGRGDTQYF.

The J gene is TRBJ1-2, the V gene TRBV7-2; TRBD1 matches 8 bases. The germline V gene has CDR1 SGHTA and CDR2 FQGNSA. The CDR3 runs 15 residues. V was clipped by 5 bases and J by 7 bases; unmatched bases: 12. CDR3 in DNA: TGTGCCAGCAGCCCCGGGACAGGCCTTGGAGGTGGCTACACCTTC. Translation: CASSPGTGLGGGYTF. Drawing the rest from reference TRBV7-2 and TRBJ1-2, the complete variable domain is GAGVSQSPSNKVTEKGKDVELRCDPISGHTALYWYRQSLGQGLEFLIYFQGNSAPDKSGLPSDRFSAERTGGSVSTLTIQRTQQEDSAVYLCASSPGTGLGGGYTFGSGTRLTVV.

This CDR3 reads CASSWGQTPYGYTF. CDR3 nucleotide sequence: TGTGCCAGCAGCTGGGGACAGACACCCTATGGCTACACCTTC. The V and J genes are TRBV5-4 and TRBJ1-2; 7 nucleotides line up with TRBD1. Germline CDR1 reads SGHNT; CDR2 reads YYREEE (reference sequence). The CDR3 spans 14 residues. The ends lost 3 bases at V and 4 bases at J; junction bases unmatched: 6.